This T cell receptor (beta chain) was identified in a study of shared clonotypes between healthy human individuals. This CDR3 spans 12 amino acids. Germline V gene lookup returns CDR1 MNHNY and CDR2 SVGAGI (reference sequence). Trimming left V 8 bases short and J 8 bases short, with 12 bases between. TCRdb's table, derived via immunoSEQ multiplex PCR, lists solely in-frame clones and lacks some. The table includes over 1.4 million clones, around 97% detected once. The sequence was collected from a man aged 25 to 40 in good health. This chain joins TRBV6-6 and TRBJ1-4; D not resolved. Sequencing input: naive CD4+ T cells sorted from blood. Sample subset: CD45RA+ positively selected. CDR3 DNA sequence: TGTGCCAGCCGAAATTCGGGAGAAAAACTGTTTTTT. This translates into CASRNSGEKLFF.